These 23 T cell receptor beta chains came from one sample sequenced in a study of blood T cell repertoires in COVID-19. Clones were sequenced by immunoSEQ multiplex PCR, and TCRdb holds only the in-frame ones, with some missing. The profile shows 50,000 to 75,000 clones, about four fifths of them singletons. The specimen sequenced was peripheral blood. The source is an elderly woman with active or convalescent COVID-19.

There are many counts of this clone. The chain couples TRBV6-6 to TRBJ2-3; the D gene is possibly TRBD2 (5 bases). The length of the CDR3 is 12 residues. V was trimmed by 7 bases and J by 3 bases, leaving 8 bases between them. The germline V gene has CDR1 MNHNY and CDR2 SVGAGI (reference sequence). CDR3 sequence (DNA): TGTGCCAGCACAGGAGGAACAGATACGCAGTATTTT. Translation gives CASTGGTDTQYF.

This sequence joins TRBV7-2 and TRBJ1-4; D is perhaps TRBD1 (6 bases). CDR3 size: 15 residues. CDR1 is SGHTA, CDR2 FQGNSA, per germline. Deletions cut 6 bases from V and 4 bases from J, with 15 bases between. The CDR3, as DNA: TGTGCCAGCAGTTTAAGGCAGGGGAGTAATGAAAAACTGTTTTTT. Translation: CASSLRQGSNEKLFF.

The chain has TRBV5-1 and TRBJ1-1; tentative D call: TRBD1 (6 bases). The CDR3 covers 13 residues. V was trimmed by 4 bases and J by 5 bases, leaving 12 bases between them. Germline assignment: CDR1 SGHRS and CDR2 YFSETQ. In DNA form, the CDR3 reads TGCGCCAGCAGCCTCGCAGGGGTAACTGAAGCTTTCTTT. Protein: CASSLAGVTEAFF. Complete variable domain (other parts from reference TRBV5-1 and TRBJ1-1): KAGVTQTPRYLIKTRGQQVTLSCSPISGHRSVSWYQQTPGQGLQFLFEYFSETQRNKGNFPGRFSGRQFSNSRSEMNVSTLELGDSALYLCASSLAGVTEAFFGQGTRLTVV.

The chain carries TRBV14 and TRBJ2-1, with 11 bases matching TRBD1. Germline lookup yields CDR1 SGHDN and CDR2 FVKESK. The V gene end was trimmed by 3 bases and the J gene end by 6 bases; junction bases not matched to a gene: 7. This CDR3 region has 16 residues. Here the CDR3 DNA reads TGTGCCAGCAGCCAGGTTGGACAGGGGGCCCCCAATGAGCAGTTCTTC. Protein: CASSQVGQGAPNEQFF.

This rearrangement joins TRBV4-3 to TRBJ1-1; D is unclear. The CDR3 consists of 15 residues. CDR1 is LGHNA and CDR2 is YSLEER in the germline V gene. Trimming removed 1 base from V and 4 bases from J, with 13 bases in between. CDR3 loop: CASSQVLMGSTEAFF. In DNA, the CDR3 is TGCGCCAGCAGCCAAGTTCTAATGGGGAGCACTGAAGCTTTCTTT.

This rearrangement joins TRBV5-6 to TRBJ1-3; TRBD1 matches 10 bases. Germline CDR1 SGHDT, CDR2 YYEEEE. This CDR3 comprises 16 residues. The V gene end was trimmed by 4 bases and the J gene end by 2 bases; junction bases not matched to a gene: 6. The CDR3 sequence is CASSIRDRGTGNTIYF. The CDR3 DNA sequence: TGTGCCAGCAGCATCCGGGACAGGGGTACTGGAAACACCATATATTTT.

The chain recombines TRBV7-2 with TRBJ2-3; 8 nucleotides line up with TRBD2. The CDR3 is 15 amino acids. V shed 6 bases and J 0 bases; nucleotides not matched to a gene: 5. CDR1 is SGHTA, CDR2 FQGNSA, per germline. This chain's CDR3 is CASSLSGVSTDTQYF. The CDR3, as DNA: TGTGCCAGCAGTCTTAGCGGGGTCAGCACAGATACGCAGTATTTT.

This clone has only a few counts. The rearrangement uses TRBV6-5 and TRBJ1-5; the D is unclear. The germline V and J ends were trimmed by 4 bases and 3 bases, with 4 bases remaining between them. The germline V gene has CDR1 MNHEY and CDR2 SVGAGI. CDR3 length: 12 residues. The CDR3: CASSFNNQPQHF. The CDR3 nucleotides read TGTGCCAGCAGTTTTAACAATCAGCCCCAGCATTTT.

CDR3 residues: CASSRLAGGAGEQYF. The CDR3 DNA sequence: TGTGCCAGCAGCCGACTAGCGGGGGGCGCGGGTGAGCAGTACTTC. The rearrangement joins TRBV3-1 (or the pseudogene TRBV3-2) to TRBJ2-7; 13 bases match TRBD2. The CDR3 covers 15 residues. V was clipped by 4 bases and J by 7 bases; unmatched bases: 7. In germline, CDR1 is LGHDT, CDR2 YNNKEL (reference sequence).

The CDR3 loop is CASSLDRGMSNEQFF. The CDR3 DNA sequence: TGTGCCAGCAGCTTGGACAGGGGGATGTCCAATGAGCAGTTCTTC. This sequence joins TRBV5-6 and TRBJ2-1; the match to TRBD1 covers 8 bases. Germline V gives CDR1 SGHDT, CDR2 YYEEEE. CDR3 length: 15 residues. V lost 0 bases to trimming and J lost 6 bases; unmatched junction nucleotides: 5.

The chain joins TRBV15 to TRBJ2-3; D call uncertain. The CDR3 is made up of 16 amino acids. In germline, CDR1 is LNHNV, CDR2 YYDKDF (reference sequence). V was trimmed by 0 bases and J by 2 bases, leaving 12 bases between them. This CDR3 reads CATSREARIPTDTQYF. As DNA, the CDR3 is TGTGCCACCAGCAGAGAGGCCAGAATACCCACAGATACGCAGTATTTT.

The CDR3 loop reads CASSGQGTDTQYF. CDR3 DNA: TGTGCCAGCAGCGGCCAGGGCACAGATACGCAGTATTTT. The chain recombines TRBV5-4 with TRBJ2-3; D ambiguous. The V gene lost 4 bases and the J gene lost 1 base, with 7 bases spanning the gap. The CDR3 totals 13 residues. Germline lookup yields CDR1 SGHNT and CDR2 YYREEE (reference sequence). The whole variable domain, filled in from reference TRBV5-4 and TRBJ2-3, reads ETGVTQSPTHLIKTRGQQVTLRCSSQSGHNTVSWYQQALGQGPQFIFQYYREEENGRGNFPPRFSGLQFPNYSSELNVNALELDDSALYLCASSGQGTDTQYFGPGTRLTVL.

The chain's CDR3 is CASEQVPSYGYTF. The CDR3 bases are TGTGCCAGCGAACAGGTCCCGAGCTATGGCTACACCTTC. The chain uses TRBV6-5 and TRBJ1-2; D possibly corresponds to TRBD1 (5 bases). Germline V gives CDR1 MNHEY, CDR2 SVGAGI. The V and J ends lost 8 bases and 4 bases respectively, with 14 bases between them. The CDR3 runs 13 residues.

The V gene is TRBV6-2 or TRBV6-3, the J gene TRBJ2-7, with no clear D. CDR1 and CDR2 (germline): MNHEY, SVGEGT. CDR3 length: 13 amino acids. V was cut by 6 bases and J by 1 base, with 10 bases left in between. In nucleotides, the CDR3 is TGTGCCAGCAGCGACACAAATTCCTACGAGCAGTACTTC. Amino acid sequence: CASSDTNSYEQYF.

The genes are TRBV5-1 and TRBJ2-7, with a weak D call TRBD2 (6 bases). The CDR3 is made up of 14 amino acids. Per the germline V gene, CDR1 is SGHRS and CDR2 is YFSETQ. Trimming pared 7 bases from V and 2 bases from J, leaving 16 bases between. The CDR3 is CASAPQGGTYEQYF. The CDR3 bases are TGCGCCAGCGCCCCTCAGGGAGGCACCTACGAGCAGTACTTC. Full variable domain (missing parts from reference TRBV5-1 and TRBJ2-7): KAGVTQTPRYLIKTRGQQVTLSCSPISGHRSVSWYQQTPGQGLQFLFEYFSETQRNKGNFPGRFSGRQFSNSRSEMNVSTLELGDSALYLCASAPQGGTYEQYFGPGTRLTVT.

The gene calls are TRBV5-4 and TRBJ1-1, with a possible D match to TRBD1 (5 bases). Trimming took off 0 bases at V and 0 bases at J, with 12 bases between the two ends. Germline V gene lookup returns CDR1 SGHNT and CDR2 YYREEE (reference sequence). The CDR3 is 16 residues long. The CDR3 nucleotides are TGTGCCAGCAGCTTGGGGGCAGGGACTATGAACACTGAAGCTTTCTTT. Its translation is CASSLGAGTMNTEAFF.

This chain joins TRBV5-8 and TRBJ1-2; D may be TRBD1 (6 bases). CDR3 length: 15 amino acids. Germline V CDR1 and CDR2: SGHTS, YDEGEE. V lost 4 bases and J lost 2, with 15 bases in between. CDR3 sequence (DNA): TGTGCCAGCAGCCCACTTATTACAGGGAACTATGGCTACACCTTC. Its translation: CASSPLITGNYGYTF.

V is TRBV7-2 and J is TRBJ2-7; D is ambiguous. Germline V gene lookup returns CDR1 SGHTA and CDR2 FQGNSA. Trimming left V 4 bases short and J 4 bases short, with 8 bases between. This CDR3 contains 12 residues. The CDR3 sequence: CASSSNRYEQYF. CDR3 nucleotide sequence: TGTGCCAGCAGCTCTAACAGATACGAGCAGTACTTC. Using reference TRBV7-2 and TRBJ2-7 for the parts outside the CDR3, the full variable domain is GAGVSQSPSNKVTEKGKDVELRCDPISGHTALYWYRQSLGQGLEFLIYFQGNSAPDKSGLPSDRFSAERTGGSVSTLTIQRTQQEDSAVYLCASSSNRYEQYFGPGTRLTVT.

The chain uses TRBV28 and TRBJ2-1, with D tentatively TRBD2 (7 bases). Trimming stripped 2 bases from V and 12 bases from J, with 17 bases between. Germline CDR1 reads MDHEN; CDR2 reads SYDVKM. This CDR3 has 14 residues. CDR3 loop: CASSLRAGARGQFF. The CDR3 DNA reads as TGTGCCAGCAGTTTAAGGGCGGGGGCCCGGGGGCAGTTCTTC.

The chain has TRBV5-4 and TRBJ1-2, with 12 bases identical to TRBD1. The CDR3 sequence is 14 residues long. From germline, CDR1 is SGHNT and CDR2 YYREEE (reference sequence). Unmatched junction bases numbered 6, after V lost 4 bases and J lost 8 bases. The CDR3 reads CASSRDRGPVGYTF. The CDR3 nucleotides are TGTGCCAGCAGCAGGGACAGGGGGCCGGTAGGCTACACCTTC.

The gene calls are TRBV19 and TRBJ2-2; D not certain. V was clipped by 4 bases and J by 2 bases, with 14 bases between them. CDR3 length: 16 amino acids. Germline V gives CDR1 LNHDA, CDR2 SQIVND (reference sequence). The CDR3 here is CASSKFATTNTGELFF. DNA for the CDR3: TGTGCCAGTAGTAAGTTCGCAACTACTAACACCGGGGAGCTGTTTTTT.

The chain uses TRBV7-9 and TRBJ1-1; TRBD1 aligns across 11 bases. The V gene's germline CDR1 is SEHNR and CDR2 FQNEAQ (reference sequence). The V and J ends lost 5 bases and 6 bases, in that order; junction bases with no gene match: 17. The CDR3 is 18 amino acids. CDR3 nucleotides: TGTGCCAGCAGCCCGGACCGGACAGGGGGCTTGAGTAGGCCTGAAGCTTTCTTT. Amino acids: CASSPDRTGGLSRPEAFF. Based on the CDR3 plus reference TRBV7-9 and TRBJ1-1, the full variable domain is DTGVSQNPRHKITKRGQNVTFRCDPISEHNRLYWYRQTLGQGPEFLTYFQNEAQLEKSRLLSDRFSAERPKGSFSTLEIQRTEQGDSAMYLCASSPDRTGGLSRPEAFFGQGTRLTVV.

The rearrangement joins TRBV7-2 to TRBJ1-2; possible D gene TRBD1, 5 bases. The V end was cut by 5 bases, the J end by 8 bases, with 21 bases between. There are 15 residues in the CDR3. CDR1 SGHTA and CDR2 FQGNSA come from the germline V gene. The CDR3 nucleotides are TGTGCCAGCAGCGACTTCGACAGCTCTCCGTGGGGCTACACCTTC. Protein: CASSDFDSSPWGYTF.